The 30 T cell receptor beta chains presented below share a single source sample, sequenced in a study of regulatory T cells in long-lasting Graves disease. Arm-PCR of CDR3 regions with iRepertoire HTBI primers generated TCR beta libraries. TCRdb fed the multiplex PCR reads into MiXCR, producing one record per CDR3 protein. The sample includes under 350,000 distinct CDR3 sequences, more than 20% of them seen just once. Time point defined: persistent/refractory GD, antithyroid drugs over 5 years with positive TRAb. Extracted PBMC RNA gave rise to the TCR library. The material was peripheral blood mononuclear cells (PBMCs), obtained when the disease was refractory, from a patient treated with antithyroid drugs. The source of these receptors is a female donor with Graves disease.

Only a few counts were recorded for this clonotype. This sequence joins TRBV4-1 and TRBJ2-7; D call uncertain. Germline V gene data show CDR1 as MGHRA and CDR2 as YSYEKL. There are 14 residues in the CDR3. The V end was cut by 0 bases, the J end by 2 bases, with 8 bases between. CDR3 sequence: CASSQDSRTYEQYF. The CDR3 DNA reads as TGCGCCAGCAGCCAAGATTCCCGAACCTACGAGCAGTACTTC.

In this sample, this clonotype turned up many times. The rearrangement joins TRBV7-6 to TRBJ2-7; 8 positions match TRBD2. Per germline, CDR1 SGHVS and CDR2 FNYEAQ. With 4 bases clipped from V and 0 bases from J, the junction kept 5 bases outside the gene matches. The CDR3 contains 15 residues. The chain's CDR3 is CASSSTSGSSYEQYF. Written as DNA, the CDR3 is TGTGCCAGCAGCTCCACTAGCGGCAGCTCCTACGAGCAGTACTTC. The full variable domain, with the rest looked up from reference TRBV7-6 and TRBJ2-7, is GAGVSQSPRYKVTKRGQDVALRCDPISGHVSLYWYRQALGQGPEFLTYFNYEAQQDKSGLPNDRFSAERPEGSISTLTIQRTEQRDSAMYRCASSSTSGSSYEQYFGPGTRLTVT.

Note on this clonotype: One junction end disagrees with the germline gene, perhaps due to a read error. CDR3 protein: CASSPKGGRPGELFF. The CDR3 DNA reads as TGCGCCAGCAGCCCCAAGGGGGGCAGACCCGGGGAGCTGTTTTTT. The chain combines TRBV11-2 with TRBJ2-2; D could derive from TRBD1 or TRBD2 (6 bases each). CDR1 is SGHAT and CDR2 is FQNNGV in the germline V gene. CDR3 length: 15 amino acids.

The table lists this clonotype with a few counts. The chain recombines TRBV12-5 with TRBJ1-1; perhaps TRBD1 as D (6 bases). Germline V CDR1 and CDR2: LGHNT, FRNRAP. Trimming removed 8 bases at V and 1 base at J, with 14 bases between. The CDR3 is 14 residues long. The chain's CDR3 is CASTRGAENTEAFF. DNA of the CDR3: TGTGCTAGTACCCGGGGGGCAGAGAACACTGAAGCTTTCTTT. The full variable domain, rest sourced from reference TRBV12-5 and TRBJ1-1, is DARVTQTPRHKVTEMGQEVTMRCQPILGHNTVFWYRQTMMQGLELLAYFRNRAPLDDSGMPKDRFSAEMPDATLATLKIQPSEPRDSAVYFCASTRGAENTEAFFGQGTRLTVV.

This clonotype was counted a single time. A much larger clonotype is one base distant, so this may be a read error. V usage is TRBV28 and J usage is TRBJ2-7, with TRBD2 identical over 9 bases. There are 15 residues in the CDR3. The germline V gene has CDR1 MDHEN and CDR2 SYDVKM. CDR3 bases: TGTACCAGCAGTTTAGCGGGAGACCTACACTACGAGCAGTACTTC. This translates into CTSSLAGDLHYEQYF. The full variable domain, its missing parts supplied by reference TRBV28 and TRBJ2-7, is DVKVTQSSRYLVKRTGEKVFLECVQDMDHENMFWYRQDPGLGLRLIYFSYDVKMKEKGDIPEGYSVSREKKERFSLILESASTNQTSMYLCTSSLAGDLHYEQYFGPGTRLTVT.

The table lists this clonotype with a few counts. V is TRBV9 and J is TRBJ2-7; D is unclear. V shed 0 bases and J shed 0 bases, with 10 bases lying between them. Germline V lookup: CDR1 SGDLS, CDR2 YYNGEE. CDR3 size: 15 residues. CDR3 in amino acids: CASSVGLTSSYEQYF. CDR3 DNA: TGTGCCAGCAGCGTAGGACTGACCAGCTCCTACGAGCAGTACTTC.

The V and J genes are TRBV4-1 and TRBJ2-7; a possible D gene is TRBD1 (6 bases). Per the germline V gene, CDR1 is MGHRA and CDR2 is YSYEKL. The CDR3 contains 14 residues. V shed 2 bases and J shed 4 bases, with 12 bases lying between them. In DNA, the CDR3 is TGCGCCAGCAGCCAACAACAGGGAAGTTACGAGCAGTACTTC. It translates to CASSQQQGSYEQYF.

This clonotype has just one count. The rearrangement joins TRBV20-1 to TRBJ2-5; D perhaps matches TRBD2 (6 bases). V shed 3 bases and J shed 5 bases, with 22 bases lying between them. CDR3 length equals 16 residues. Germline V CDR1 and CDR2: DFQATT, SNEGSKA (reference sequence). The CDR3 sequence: CSARWGSDGSEETQYF. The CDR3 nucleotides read TGCAGTGCTAGGTGGGGGAGCGACGGGAGCGAGGAGACCCAGTACTTC.

DNA of the CDR3: TGTGCCAGCAGCCGCTGGGCAGATTTTAGTCAGCCCCAGCATTTT. The encoded protein is CASSRWADFSQPQHF. V gene TRBV7-2 combines with J gene TRBJ1-5; D is ambiguous. Between the trimmed V and J ends, which lost 5 bases and 6 bases, there was a span of 17 bases. CDR1 is SGHTA and CDR2 is FQGNSA in the germline V gene. The CDR3 is 15 amino acids.

The CDR3 spells CASSQLAGGQETQYF. The CDR3 coding sequence is TGTGCCAGCAGCCAACTAGCGGGAGGTCAAGAGACCCAGTACTTC. The V gene is TRBV14, the J gene TRBJ2-5, with 11 bases identical to TRBD2. The V gene end was trimmed by 2 bases and the J gene end by 2 bases; junction bases not matched to a gene: 1. From germline, CDR1 is SGHDN and CDR2 FVKESK. The CDR3 contains 15 residues.

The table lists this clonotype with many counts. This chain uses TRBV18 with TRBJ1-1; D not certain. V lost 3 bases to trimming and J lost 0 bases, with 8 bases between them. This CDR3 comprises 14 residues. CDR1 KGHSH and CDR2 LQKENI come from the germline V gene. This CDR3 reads CASSPEGMNTEAFF. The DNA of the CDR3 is TGTGCCAGCTCACCTGAAGGCATGAACACTGAAGCTTTCTTT.

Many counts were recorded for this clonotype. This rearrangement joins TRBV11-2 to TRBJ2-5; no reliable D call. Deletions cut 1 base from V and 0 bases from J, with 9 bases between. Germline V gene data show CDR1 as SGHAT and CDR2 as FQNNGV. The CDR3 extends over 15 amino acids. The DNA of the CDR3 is TGTGCCAGCAGCTTAGGCCGTCACTACCAAGAGACCCAGTACTTC. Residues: CASSLGRHYQETQYF.

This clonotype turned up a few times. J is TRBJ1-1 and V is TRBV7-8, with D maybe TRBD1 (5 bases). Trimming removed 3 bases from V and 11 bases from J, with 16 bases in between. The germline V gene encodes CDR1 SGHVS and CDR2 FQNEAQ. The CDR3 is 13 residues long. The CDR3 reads CASSFQAGTGAFF. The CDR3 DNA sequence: TGTGCCAGCAGCTTCCAGGCGGGGACGGGCGCTTTCTTT.

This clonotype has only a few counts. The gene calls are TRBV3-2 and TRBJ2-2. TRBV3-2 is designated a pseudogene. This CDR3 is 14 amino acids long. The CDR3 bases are TGTGCCAGCAGCCAAGTTCGCTTCTCCGGGGAGCTGTTTTTT. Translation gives CASSQVRFSGELFF.

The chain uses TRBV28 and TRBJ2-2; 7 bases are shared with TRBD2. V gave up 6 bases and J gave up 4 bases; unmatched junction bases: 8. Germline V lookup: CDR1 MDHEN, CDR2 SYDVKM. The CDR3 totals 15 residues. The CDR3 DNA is TGTGCCAGCAGCCCCCGTGGGAGGGTCACCGGGGAGCTGTTTTTT. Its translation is CASSPRGRVTGELFF.

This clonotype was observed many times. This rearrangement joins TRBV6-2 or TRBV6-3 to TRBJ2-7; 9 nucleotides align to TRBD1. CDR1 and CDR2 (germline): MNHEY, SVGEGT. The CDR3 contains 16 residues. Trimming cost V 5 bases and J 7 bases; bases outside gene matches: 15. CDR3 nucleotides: TGTGCCAGCAGTGAGGCAGGACAGGGGCATGGGGAGGAGCAGTACTTC. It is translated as CASSEAGQGHGEEQYF.

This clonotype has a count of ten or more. CDR3 residues: CASSKRPGETQYF. The CDR3 DNA sequence: TGTGCCAGCAGTAAAAGGCCTGGGGAGACCCAGTACTTC. V gene TRBV12-3 or TRBV12-4 combines with J gene TRBJ2-5; D is unclear. This CDR3 spans 13 amino acids. V lost 5 bases, J lost 5 bases, and 12 bases lay in between.

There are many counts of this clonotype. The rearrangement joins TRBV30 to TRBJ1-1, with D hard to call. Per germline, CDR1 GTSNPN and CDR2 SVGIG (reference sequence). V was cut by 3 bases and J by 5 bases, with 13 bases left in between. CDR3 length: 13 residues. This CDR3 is CAWRADVGTEAFF. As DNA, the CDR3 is TGTGCCTGGAGGGCAGATGTAGGGACTGAAGCTTTCTTT.

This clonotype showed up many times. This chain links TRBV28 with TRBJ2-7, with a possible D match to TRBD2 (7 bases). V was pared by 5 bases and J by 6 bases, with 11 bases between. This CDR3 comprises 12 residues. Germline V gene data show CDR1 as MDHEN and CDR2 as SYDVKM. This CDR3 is CASSIGGLEQYF. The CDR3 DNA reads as TGTGCCAGCAGTATCGGGGGGCTCGAGCAGTACTTC. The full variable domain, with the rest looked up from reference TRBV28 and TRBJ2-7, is DVKVTQSSRYLVKRTGEKVFLECVQDMDHENMFWYRQDPGLGLRLIYFSYDVKMKEKGDIPEGYSVSREKKERFSLILESASTNQTSMYLCASSIGGLEQYFGPGTRLTVT.

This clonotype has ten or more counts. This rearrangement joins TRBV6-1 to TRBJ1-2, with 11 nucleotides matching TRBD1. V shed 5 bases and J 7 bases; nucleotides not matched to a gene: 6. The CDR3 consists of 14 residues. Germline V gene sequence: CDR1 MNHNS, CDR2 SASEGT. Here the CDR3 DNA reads TGTGCCAGCAGTACCGGGACAGGGGGGCCTGGCTACACCTTC. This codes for CASSTGTGGPGYTF.

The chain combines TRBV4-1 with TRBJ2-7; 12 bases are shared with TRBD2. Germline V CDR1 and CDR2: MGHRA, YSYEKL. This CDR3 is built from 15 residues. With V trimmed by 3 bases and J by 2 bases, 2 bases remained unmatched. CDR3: CASSHLAGGPYEQYF. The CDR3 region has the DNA TGCGCCAGCAGCCACCTAGCGGGAGGGCCCTACGAGCAGTACTTC.

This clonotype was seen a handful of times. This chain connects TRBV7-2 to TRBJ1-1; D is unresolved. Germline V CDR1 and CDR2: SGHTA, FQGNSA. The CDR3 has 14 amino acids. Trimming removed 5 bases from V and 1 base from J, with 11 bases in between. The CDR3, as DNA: TGTGCCAGCAGCATAAGAGTGGGGAACACTGAAGCTTTCTTT. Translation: CASSIRVGNTEAFF.

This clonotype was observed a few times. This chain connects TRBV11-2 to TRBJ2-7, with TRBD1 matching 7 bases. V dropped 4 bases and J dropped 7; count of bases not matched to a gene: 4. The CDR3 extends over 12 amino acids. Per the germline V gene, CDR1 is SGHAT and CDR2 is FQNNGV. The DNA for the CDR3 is TGTGCCAGCAGCTCCGACAGGGCTGAGCAGTACTTC. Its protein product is CASSSDRAEQYF. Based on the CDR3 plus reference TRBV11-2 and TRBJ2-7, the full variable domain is EAGVAQSPRYKIIEKRQSVAFWCNPISGHATLYWYQQILGQGPKLLIQFQNNGVVDDSQLPKDRFSAERLKGVDSTLKIQPAKLEDSAVYLCASSSDRAEQYFGPGTRLTVT.

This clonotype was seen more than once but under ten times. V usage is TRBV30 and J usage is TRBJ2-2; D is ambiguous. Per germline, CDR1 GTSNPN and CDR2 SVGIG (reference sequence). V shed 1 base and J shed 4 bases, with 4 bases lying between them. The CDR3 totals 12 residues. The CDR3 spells CAWSEVTGELFF. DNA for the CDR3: TGTGCCTGGAGTGAGGTCACCGGGGAGCTGTTTTTT.

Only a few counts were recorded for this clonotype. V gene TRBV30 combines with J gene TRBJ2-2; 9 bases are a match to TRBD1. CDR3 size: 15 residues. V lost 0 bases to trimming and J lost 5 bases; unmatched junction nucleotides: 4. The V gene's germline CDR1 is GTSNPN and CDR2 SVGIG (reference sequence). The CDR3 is CAWSVTGGGTGELFF. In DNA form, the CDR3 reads TGTGCCTGGAGTGTCACAGGGGGCGGAACCGGGGAGCTGTTTTTT.

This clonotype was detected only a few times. The CDR3 DNA follows: TGTGCCATCAGTGACGGAGGCGCCCTGGGAGAAGAGCAGTACTTC. It codes for CAISDGGALGEEQYF. The V and J genes are TRBV10-3 and TRBJ2-7; possibly TRBD2 for D (5 bases). The CDR3 has 15 amino acids. The germline CDR1 and CDR2 sequences are ENHRY and SYGVKD. The V and J ends lost 3 bases and 7 bases respectively, with 19 bases between them.

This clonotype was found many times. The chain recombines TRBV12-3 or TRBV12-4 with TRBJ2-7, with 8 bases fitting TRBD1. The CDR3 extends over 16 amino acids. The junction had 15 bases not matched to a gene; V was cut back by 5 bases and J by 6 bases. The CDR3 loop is CASSVHRGQGSSEQYF. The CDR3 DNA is TGTGCCAGCAGTGTTCATCGCGGACAGGGATCATCCGAGCAGTACTTC.

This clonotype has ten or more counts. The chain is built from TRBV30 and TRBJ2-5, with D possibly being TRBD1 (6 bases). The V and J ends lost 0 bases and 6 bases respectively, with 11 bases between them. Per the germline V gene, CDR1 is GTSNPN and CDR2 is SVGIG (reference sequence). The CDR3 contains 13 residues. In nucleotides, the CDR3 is TGTGCCTGGAGTGTACAGGGTGTGAAGACCCAGTACTTC. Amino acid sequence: CAWSVQGVKTQYF.

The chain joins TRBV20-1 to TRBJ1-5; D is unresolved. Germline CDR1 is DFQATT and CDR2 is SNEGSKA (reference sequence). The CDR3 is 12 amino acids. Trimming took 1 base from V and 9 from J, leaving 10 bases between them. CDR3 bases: TGCAGTGCTAGAGGGTTACTGGCGCCCCAGCATTTT. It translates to CSARGLLAPQHF.

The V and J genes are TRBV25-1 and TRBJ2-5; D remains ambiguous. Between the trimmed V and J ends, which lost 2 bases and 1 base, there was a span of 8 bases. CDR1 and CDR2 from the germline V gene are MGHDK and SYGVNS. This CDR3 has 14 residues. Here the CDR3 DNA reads TGTGCCAGCAGTGAAAGCGATATCCAAGAGACCCAGTACTTC. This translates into CASSESDIQETQYF.